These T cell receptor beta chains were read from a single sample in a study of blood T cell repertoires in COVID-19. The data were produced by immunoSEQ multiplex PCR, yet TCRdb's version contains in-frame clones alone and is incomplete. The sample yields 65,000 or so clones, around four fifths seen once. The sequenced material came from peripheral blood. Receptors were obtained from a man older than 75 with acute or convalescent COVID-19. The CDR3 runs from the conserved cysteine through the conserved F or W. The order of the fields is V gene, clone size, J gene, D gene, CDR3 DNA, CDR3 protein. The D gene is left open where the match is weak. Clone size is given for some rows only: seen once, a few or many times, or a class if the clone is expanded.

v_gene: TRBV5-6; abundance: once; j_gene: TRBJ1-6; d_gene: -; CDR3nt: TGTGCCAGCAGCGGCCCTGGGGGCGTTAATAATTCACCCCTCCACTTT; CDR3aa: CASSGPGGVNNSPLHF
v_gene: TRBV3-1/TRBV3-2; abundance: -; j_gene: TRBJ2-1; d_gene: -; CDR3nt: TGTGCCAGCAGCCAAGAGGTAAGCTTCAACAATGAGCAGTTCTTC; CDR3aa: CASSQEVSFNNEQFF
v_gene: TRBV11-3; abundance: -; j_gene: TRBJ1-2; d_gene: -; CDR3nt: TGTGCCAGCAGCTTAAGAGCAGGGTCTAACTATGGCTACACCTTC; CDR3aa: CASSLRAGSNYGYTF
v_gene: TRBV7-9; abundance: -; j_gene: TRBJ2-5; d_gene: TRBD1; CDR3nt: TGTGCCAGCAGCTTAGCCGGGACAGGGTCGTTAGAGACCCAGTACTTC; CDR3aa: CASSLAGTGSLETQYF
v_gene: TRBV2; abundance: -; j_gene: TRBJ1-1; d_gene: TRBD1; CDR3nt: TGTGCCAGCAGTGACGACAGGGCGGGAGCTTTCTTT; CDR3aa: CASSDDRAGAFF
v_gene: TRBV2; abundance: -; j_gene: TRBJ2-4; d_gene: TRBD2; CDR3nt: TGTGCCAGCAGTGAGGAGGCTAGCGGGGTAAACATTCAGTACTTC; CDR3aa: CASSEEASGVNIQYF
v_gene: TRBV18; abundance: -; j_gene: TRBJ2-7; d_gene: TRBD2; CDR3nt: TGTGCCAGCTCACCACCCGAAGCGGGGCTTTACGAGCAGTACTTC; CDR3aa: CASSPPEAGLYEQYF
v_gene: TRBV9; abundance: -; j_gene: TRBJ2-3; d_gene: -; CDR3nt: TGTGCCAGCAGCCCAGGTGTCACAGATACGCAGTATTTT; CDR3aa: CASSPGVTDTQYF
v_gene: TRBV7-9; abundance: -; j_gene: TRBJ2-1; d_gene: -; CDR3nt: TGTGCCAGCAGCTTAAGTCTTTCGAGCTCCTACAATGAGCAGTTCTTC; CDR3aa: CASSLSLSSSYNEQFF
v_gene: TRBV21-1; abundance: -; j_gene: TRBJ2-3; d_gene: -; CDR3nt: TGTGCCAGCAGCAAAGCAGAGCGGGGGGGCCGGACAGATACGCAGTATTTT; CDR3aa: CASSKAERGGRTDTQYF
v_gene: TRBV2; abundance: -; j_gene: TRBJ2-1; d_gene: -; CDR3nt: TGTGCCAGCCGACCGGACAGCCGCTCCTACAATGAGCAGTTCTTC; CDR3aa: CASRPDSRSYNEQFF
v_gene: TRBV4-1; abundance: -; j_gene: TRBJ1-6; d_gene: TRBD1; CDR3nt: TGCGCCAGCAGCCAGTGGGGACAGGGTGTCGGTTCACCCCTCCACTTT; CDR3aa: CASSQWGQGVGSPLHF
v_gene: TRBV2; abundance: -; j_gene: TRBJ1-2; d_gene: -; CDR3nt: TGTGCCAGCAGGGGCCCGCAAGGCTCTGGCTACACCTTC; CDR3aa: CASRGPQGSGYTF
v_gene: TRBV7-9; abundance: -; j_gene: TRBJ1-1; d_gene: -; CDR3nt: TGTGCCAGCAGTGTGACACTTAACACTGAAGCTTTCTTT; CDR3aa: CASSVTLNTEAFF
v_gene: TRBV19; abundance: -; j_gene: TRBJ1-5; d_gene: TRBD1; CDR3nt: TGTGCCAGTAGTACAGACAGGGTTCAGCCCCAGCATTTT; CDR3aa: CASSTDRVQPQHF
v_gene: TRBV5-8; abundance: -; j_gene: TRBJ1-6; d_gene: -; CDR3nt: TGTGCCAGCAGCTTGCAGGGGTTTCGGGATTCACCCCTCCACTTT; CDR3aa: CASSLQGFRDSPLHF
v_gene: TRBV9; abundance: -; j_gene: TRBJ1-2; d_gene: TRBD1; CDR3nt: TGTGCCAGCAGGATCGGACAGGGAGGTGGCTACACCTTC; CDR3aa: CASRIGQGGGYTF
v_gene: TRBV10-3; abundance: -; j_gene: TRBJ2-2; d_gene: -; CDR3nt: TGTGCCATCAGTGGGACTCCTTCCGTGACCGGGGAGCTGTTTTTT; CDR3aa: CAISGTPSVTGELFF
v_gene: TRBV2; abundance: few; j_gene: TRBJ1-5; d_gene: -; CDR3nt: TGTGCCAGCAGATTTACCAGGGAAGACGGTCAGCCCCAGCATTTT; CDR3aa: CASRFTREDGQPQHF
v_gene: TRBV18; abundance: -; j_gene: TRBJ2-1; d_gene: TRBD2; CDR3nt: TGTGCCAGCTCACCACAGGAGCGGGGGGCGAGGAATGAGCAGTTCTTC; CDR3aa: CASSPQERGARNEQFF
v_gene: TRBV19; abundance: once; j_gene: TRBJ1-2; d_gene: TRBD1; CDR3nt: TGTGCCAGTAGTAATGACAGGGGGGAATATGGCTACACCTTC; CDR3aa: CASSNDRGEYGYTF
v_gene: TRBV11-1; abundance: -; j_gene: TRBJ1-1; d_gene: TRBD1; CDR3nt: TGTGCCAGCAGCCCAAGCGGGGGACAGGGAAACACTGAAGCTTTCTTT; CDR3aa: CASSPSGGQGNTEAFF
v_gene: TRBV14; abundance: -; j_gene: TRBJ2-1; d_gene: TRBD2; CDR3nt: TGTGCCAGCAGCCAAAGTAGCGGGGGGGTCACTGAGCAGTTCTTC; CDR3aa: CASSQSSGGVTEQFF
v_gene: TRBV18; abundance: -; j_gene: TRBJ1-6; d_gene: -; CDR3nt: TGTGCCAGCTCACAAGACAGCGGGAATTCACCCCTCCACTTT; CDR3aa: CASSQDSGNSPLHF
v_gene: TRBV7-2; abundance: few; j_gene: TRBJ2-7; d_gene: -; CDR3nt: TGTGCCAGCAGCTTAGTCCCGACAGGATCCTACGAGCAGTACTTC; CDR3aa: CASSLVPTGSYEQYF
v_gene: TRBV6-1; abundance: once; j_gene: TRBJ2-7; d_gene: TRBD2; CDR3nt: TGTGCCAGCAGTGAACAAGGCGGGACTAACGAGCAGTACTTC; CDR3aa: CASSEQGGTNEQYF
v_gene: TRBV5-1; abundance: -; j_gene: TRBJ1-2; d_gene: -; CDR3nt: TGCGCCAGCAGCCTCGACTCTAACTATGGCTACACCTTC; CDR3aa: CASSLDSNYGYTF
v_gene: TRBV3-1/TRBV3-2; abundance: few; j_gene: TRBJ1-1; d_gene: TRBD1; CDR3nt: TGTGCCAGCAGCCCGTACTTACAGGGGCATGGGAACACTGAAGCTTTCTTT; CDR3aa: CASSPYLQGHGNTEAFF
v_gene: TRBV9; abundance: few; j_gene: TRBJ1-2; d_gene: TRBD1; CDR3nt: TGTGCCAGCAGCGTAGATGGACAGGGGGATGGCTACACCTTC; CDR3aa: CASSVDGQGDGYTF
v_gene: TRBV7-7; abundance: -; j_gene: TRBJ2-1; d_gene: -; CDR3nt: TGTGCTATTTATTTTCCAGGGGTCAATGAGCAGTTCTTC; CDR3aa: CAIYFPGVNEQFF
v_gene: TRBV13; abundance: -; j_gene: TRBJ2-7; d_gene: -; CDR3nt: TGTGCCAGCAGCTTAGGTACTACCTCCTACGAGCAGTACTTC; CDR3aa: CASSLGTTSYEQYF
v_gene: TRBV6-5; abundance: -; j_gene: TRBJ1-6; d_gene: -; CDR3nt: TGTGCCAGCAGTCCCGAACAGGATTCACCCCTCCACTTT; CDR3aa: CASSPEQDSPLHF
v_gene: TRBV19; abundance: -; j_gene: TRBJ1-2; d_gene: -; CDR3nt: TGTGCCAGTAGTAATTCTTTCGGGACATATCCCTCGGACTATGGCTACACCTTC; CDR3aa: CASSNSFGTYPSDYGYTF